What follows are 10 T cell receptor beta chains derived from one specimen sequenced in a study of cytomegalovirus exposure and HLA in healthy donors. Clones were sequenced by immunoSEQ multiplex PCR, and TCRdb holds only the in-frame ones, with some missing. The repertoire holds tens of thousands of clones, with around 94% as singletons. Sequenced: PBMCs. These TCRs come from a woman aged 18-35 years in good health and CMV-seronegative.

V and J are TRBV18 and TRBJ1-3; TRBD1 is a possible D gene (6 bases). There are 14 residues in the CDR3. Germline V CDR1 and CDR2: KGHSH, LQKENI. V lost 6 bases and J 6 bases, leaving 15 bases between the germline ends. The CDR3 DNA reads TGTGCCAGCTCTCTACAGGGTAGAGCAAACACCATATATTTT. Translation: CASSLQGRANTIYF.

This sequence joins TRBV19 and TRBJ2-5, with 7 bases that match TRBD1. V was pared by 5 bases and J by 2 bases, with 5 bases of the junction left unmatched. The length of the CDR3 is 14 residues. CDR1 and CDR2 from the germline V gene are LNHDA and SQIVND (reference sequence). The CDR3 region is CASSVGTVQETQYF. The CDR3, as DNA: TGTGCCAGTAGTGTCGGGACAGTACAAGAGACCCAGTACTTC.

The chain uses TRBV9 and TRBJ2-7; a possible D gene is TRBD1 (6 bases). CDR3 length equals 14 residues. V lost 1 base and J 3 bases, leaving 11 bases between the germline ends. The germline CDR1 and CDR2 sequences are SGDLS and YYNGEE. The CDR3 loop is CASSVSGANYEQYF. The CDR3 region has the DNA TGTGCCAGCAGCGTATCAGGGGCCAACTACGAGCAGTACTTC.

The chain joins TRBV5-1 to TRBJ2-7; TRBD1 aligns across 9 bases. V gave up 2 bases and J gave up 3 bases; unmatched junction bases: 3. Germline CDR1 SGHRS, CDR2 YFSETQ. The CDR3 extends over 14 amino acids. The CDR3 nucleotides are TGCGCCAGCAGCTTACAGGGGGCTTTCTACGAGCAGTACTTC. As protein: CASSLQGAFYEQYF.

The chain links TRBV2 to TRBJ2-7, with 9 bases lining up with TRBD2. This CDR3 contains 15 residues. The V gene's germline CDR1 is SNHLY and CDR2 FYNNEI. V lost 7 bases and J lost 3; bases outside the gene matches: 10. CDR3 nucleotides: TGTGCCAGCACTAAAAGTGGACTAGCGAACTACGAGCAGTACTTC. Translating it yields CASTKSGLANYEQYF.

The chain is built from TRBV27 and TRBJ1-1, with D tentatively TRBD1 (5 bases). The CDR3 consists of 16 residues. V was trimmed by 6 bases and J by 3 bases, leaving 20 bases between them. Germline CDR1 is MNHEY and CDR2 is SMNVEV (reference sequence). CDR3 sequence: CASSRWGSLRDTEAFF. CDR3 in DNA: TGTGCCAGCAGCCGATGGGGCAGTCTCAGGGACACTGAAGCTTTCTTT.

The CDR3 DNA follows: TGTGCCAGCAGCCAGGAGGGCGGCAGAGCAACTAATGAAAAACTGTTTTTT. Translation: CASSQEGGRATNEKLFF. The rearrangement links TRBV11-1 to TRBJ1-4, with no clear D. Germline lookup yields CDR1 SGHAT and CDR2 FQDESV (reference sequence). Trimming removed 5 bases from V and 0 bases from J, with 16 bases in between. The CDR3 has 17 residues.

The chain couples TRBV13 to TRBJ2-7, with 9 bases identical to TRBD2. The CDR3 extends over 16 amino acids. Germline V CDR1 and CDR2: PRHDT, FYEKMQ (reference sequence). V trimming: 4 bases; J trimming: 2 bases; junction bases outside the gene matches: 9. Here the CDR3 DNA reads TGTGCCAGCAGCTCTACCGGGACTAGCAGGACCTACGAGCAGTACTTC. This translates into CASSSTGTSRTYEQYF. Full variable domain (remainder filled in from reference TRBV13 and TRBJ2-7): AAGVIQSPRHLIKEKRETATLKCYPIPRHDTVYWYQQGPGQDPQFLISFYEKMQSDKGSIPDRFSAQQFSDYHSELNMSSLELGDSALYFCASSSTGTSRTYEQYFGPGTRLTVT.

V and J are TRBV7-6 and TRBJ1-6; TRBD1 aligns across 9 bases. This CDR3 spans 15 amino acids. J lost 10 bases, V lost 5 bases, and 9 bases had no gene match. CDR1 and CDR2 (germline): SGHVS, FNYEAQ. The CDR3: CASSLGTGNRSPLHF. CDR3 DNA sequence: TGTGCCAGCAGCCTGGGGACAGGGAATCGGTCACCCCTCCACTTT.

This chain uses TRBV30 with TRBJ1-3; D is ambiguous. Germline lookup yields CDR1 GTSNPN and CDR2 SVGIG (reference sequence). V lost 2 bases and J 4 bases, leaving 12 bases between the germline ends. This CDR3 is 14 amino acids long. The CDR3 here is CAWSRGFGGNTIYF. The CDR3 DNA is TGTGCCTGGAGTCGAGGTTTTGGGGGAAACACCATATATTTT. The full variable domain, completed using reference TRBV30 and TRBJ1-3, is SQTIHQWPATLVQPVGSPLSLECTVEGTSNPNLYWYRQAAGRGLQLLFYSVGIGQISSEVPQNLSASRPQDRQFILSSKKLLLSDSGFYLCAWSRGFGGNTIYFGEGSWLTVV.